A selection of T cell receptor beta chains follows, all from one sample in a study of blood T cells in healthy people across ages. TCRdb reprocessed the 5' RACE reads via MiXCR and lists one record per CDR3 protein. The sample has roughly 1,700,000 distinct CDR3 sequences; over 25% are singletons. The material sequenced was blood. These TCRs come from a young woman in good health. CDR3s include the opening cysteine and the closing phenylalanine or tryptophan. D genes are given only for firm matches. Size tells how often a clone was seen (once, few, many) or the class of an expanded clone, and some rows leave it out.

clone size | J gene | V gene | D gene | CDR3 protein | CDR3 DNA
few | TRBJ1-6 | TRBV20-1 | . | CSARDARGSPYNSPLHF | TGCAGTGCTAGGGACGCTCGGGGCTCCCCCTATAATTCACCCCTCCACTTT
. | TRBJ2-7 | TRBV2 | TRBD2 | CASSPGLAGGRYEQYF | TGTGCCAGCAGTCCGGGACTAGCGGGAGGGAGGTACGAGCAGTACTTC
once | TRBJ1-1 | TRBV12-3/TRBV12-4 | . | CASSWMGGLNTEAFF | TGTGCCAGCAGTTGGATGGGGGGCTTGAACACTGAAGCTTTCTTT
many | TRBJ2-7 | TRBV5-1 | . | CASGLESPYEQYF | TGCGCCAGCGGGCTCGAAAGCCCCTACGAGCAGTACTTC
many | TRBJ2-1 | TRBV5-1 | TRBD1 | CASSKTGAEYNEQFF | TGCGCCAGCAGCAAAACAGGGGCGGAGTACAATGAGCAGTTCTTC
few | TRBJ1-5 | TRBV29-1 | . | CRDSNQPQHF | TGCAGGGATAGCAATCAGCCCCAGCATTTT
many | TRBJ2-7 | TRBV20-1 | TRBD2 | CSARLAGGSRYEQYF | TGCAGTGCTAGACTAGCGGGAGGTTCTCGCTACGAGCAGTACTTC
few | TRBJ1-2 | TRBV29-1 | . | CSDYDGNGYTF | TGCAGCGATTACGACGGGAATGGCTACACCTTC
. | TRBJ2-5 | TRBV5-1 | . | CASSLGLRIQETQYF | TGCGCCAGCAGCTTGGGTCTACGGATTCAAGAGACCCAGTACTTC
many | TRBJ2-3 | TRBV6-5 | . | CASNRAPGDTQYF | TGTGCCAGCAATCGGGCCCCCGGAGATACGCAGTATTTT
. | TRBJ2-5 | TRBV28 | . | CATHWSGAQETQYF | TGTGCCACCCATTGGTCAGGGGCCCAGGAGACCCAGTACTTC
. | TRBJ2-2 | TRBV7-2 | . | CASSWGGETGELFF | TGTGCCAGCAGCTGGGGGGGCGAGACCGGGGAGTTGTTTTTT
. | TRBJ2-2 | TRBV2 | . | CASTSEINTGELFF | TGTGCCAGCACCTCAGAGATTAACACCGGGGAGCTGTTTTTT
few | TRBJ2-1 | TRBV28 | . | CASSLPLEGVSSYNEQFF | TGTGCCAGCAGTTTACCCTTGGAGGGGGTAAGCTCCTACAATGAGCAGTTCTTC
many | TRBJ2-7 | TRBV28 | . | CASSPRLSYEQYF | TGTGCCAGCAGCCCCCGACTATCCTACGAGCAGTACTTC
. | TRBJ1-4 | TRBV29-1 | . | CSVGGNGGEKPFF | TGCAGCGTGGGCGGGAACGGTGGTGAAAAACCGTTTTTT
. | TRBJ2-1 | TRBV15 | . | CATGATNNEQFF | TGTGCCACCGGAGCGACCAACAATGAGCAGTTCTTC
. | TRBJ1-2 | TRBV19 | . | CASSPGLPGGGYTF | TGTGCCAGTAGTCCCGGCCTCCCCGGGGGTGGCTACACCTTC
few | TRBJ1-2 | TRBV2 | . | CASADPGNGYTF | TGTGCCAGCGCTGACCCCGGAAATGGCTACACCTTC
. | TRBJ2-3 | TRBV11-2 | TRBD2 | CASRPPAGREEGDTQYF | TGTGCCAGCAGACCGCCTGCCGGGAGGGAAGAGGGAGATACGCAGTATTTT
. | TRBJ2-7 | TRBV15 | TRBD2 | CATGFWGGKSYEQYF | TGTGCCACCGGATTTTGGGGGGGAAAGTCCTACGAGCAGTACTTC
many | TRBJ2-7 | TRBV14 | . | CASSHRQVLGEQYF | TGTGCCAGCAGCCATCGGCAGGTTTTGGGCGAGCAGTACTTC
few | TRBJ2-3 | TRBV27 | . | CASSTPESDSTDTQYF | TGTGCCAGCAGTACCCCGGAAAGCGACAGCACAGATACGCAGTATTTT
. | TRBJ2-5 | TRBV20-1 | TRBD1 | CSALSGTGARETQYF | TGCAGTGCCCTATCCGGGACAGGGGCTAGAGAGACCCAGTACTTC
many | TRBJ2-7 | TRBV25-1 | TRBD1 | CASSPAGTGGYEQYF | TGTGCCAGCAGCCCCGCCGGGACAGGGGGCTACGAGCAGTACTTC